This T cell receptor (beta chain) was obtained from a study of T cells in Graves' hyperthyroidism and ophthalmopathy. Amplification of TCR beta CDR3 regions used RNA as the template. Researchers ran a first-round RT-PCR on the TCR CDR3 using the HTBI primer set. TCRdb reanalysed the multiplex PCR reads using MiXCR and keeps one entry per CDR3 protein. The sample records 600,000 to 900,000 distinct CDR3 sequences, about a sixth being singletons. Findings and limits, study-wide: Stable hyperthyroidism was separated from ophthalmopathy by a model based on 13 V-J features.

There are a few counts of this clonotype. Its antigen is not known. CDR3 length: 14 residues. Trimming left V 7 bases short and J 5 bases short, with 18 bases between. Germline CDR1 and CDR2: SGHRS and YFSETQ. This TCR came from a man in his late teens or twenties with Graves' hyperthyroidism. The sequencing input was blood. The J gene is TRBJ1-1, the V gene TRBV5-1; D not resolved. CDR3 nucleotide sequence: TGCGCCAGCCGCTCGAGGGCCCTGGCGACTGAAGCTTTCTTT. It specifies CASRSRALATEAFF. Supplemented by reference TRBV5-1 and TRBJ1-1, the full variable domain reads KAGVTQTPRYLIKTRGQQVTLSCSPISGHRSVSWYQQTPGQGLQFLFEYFSETQRNKGNFPGRFSGRQFSNSRSEMNVSTLELGDSALYLCASRSRALATEAFFGQGTRLTVV.